This T cell receptor (beta chain) came from a study of shared clonotypes between healthy human individuals. Cells designated naive CD8 were CD45RO-negative and were positively selected for CCR7, with terminally differentiated effector memory CD45RA+ cells excluded. CDR1 is MGHRA, CDR2 YSYEKL, per germline. The CDR3 has 15 residues. With 4 bases clipped from V and 7 bases from J, the junction kept 12 bases outside the gene matches. In the study's own analysis: ImmunoSEQ output lacked quality scores and full-length reads, limiting matched filtering. Here immunoSEQ multiplex PCR was the method, and the copy in TCRdb shows in-frame clones only, minus some. V and J calls and clone size follow that table, whereas D and trimming were derived from the DNA. Altogether fewer than 850,000 clones are present, about 96% being singletons, with the ten largest covering about 0.25%.

Sequencing input: naive CD8+ T cells sorted from blood. The chain is built from TRBV4-1 and TRBJ2-7; TRBD2 matches at 8 bases. This TCR was recovered from a man younger than 45 in good health. CDR3 sequence: CASSLSPGLEDEQYF. The CDR3 DNA reads TGCGCCAGCAGCCTTAGCCCGGGACTAGAAGATGAGCAGTACTTC.